This T cell receptor beta chain was captured in a study of control samples from healthy donors and cancer patients. There are 13 residues in the CDR3. Trimming left V 2 bases short and J 6 bases short, with 11 bases between. Libraries were prepared by immunoSEQ multiplex PCR; TCRdb keeps only in-frame clonotypes and omits some of them. The sample consists of approximately 49,000 clones, around 86% of them appearing once. The material sequenced was PBMCs. The clonotype comes from a woman between 45 and 60 years old with lung cancer. This chain connects TRBV12-3 or TRBV12-4 to TRBJ2-7, with D uncertain. For the CDR3, the DNA is TGTGCCAGCAGTTTAAAGGGTCTGGGCGAGCAGTACTTC. It specifies CASSLKGLGEQYF.